The entry below describes one T cell receptor beta chain. The antigen is unknown. These data come from a study of cytomegalovirus exposure and HLA in healthy donors. Study information: The 100 to 150 validation repertoires and the approximately 630 first-cohort repertoires shared a platform, a later analysis reported.

The CDR3 loop spans 12 amino acids. Germline V gene lookup returns CDR1 SGHTA and CDR2 FQGNSA. The V end lost 4 bases, the J end lost 5 bases, and 8 bases lay between the germline ends. The donors were part of the roughly 120-subject validation cohort, which stood apart from the roughly 640-subject first cohort. Libraries were prepared by immunoSEQ multiplex PCR; TCRdb keeps only in-frame clonotypes and omits some of them. The sample gives around 170,000 clones, around 89% of which show up once; roughly 3% is in the top ten. The study, taken as a whole, reports: Most TCRs appeared rarely, but some public TCRs recurred in many donors.

This rearrangement joins TRBV7-2 to TRBJ2-5; no definite D call. Specimen: PBMCs. The receptor's source is a young man in good health and CMV-seronegative. The CDR3 loop reads CASSSPRETQYF. Here the CDR3 DNA reads TGTGCCAGCAGCTCCCCGAGGGAGACCCAGTACTTC.